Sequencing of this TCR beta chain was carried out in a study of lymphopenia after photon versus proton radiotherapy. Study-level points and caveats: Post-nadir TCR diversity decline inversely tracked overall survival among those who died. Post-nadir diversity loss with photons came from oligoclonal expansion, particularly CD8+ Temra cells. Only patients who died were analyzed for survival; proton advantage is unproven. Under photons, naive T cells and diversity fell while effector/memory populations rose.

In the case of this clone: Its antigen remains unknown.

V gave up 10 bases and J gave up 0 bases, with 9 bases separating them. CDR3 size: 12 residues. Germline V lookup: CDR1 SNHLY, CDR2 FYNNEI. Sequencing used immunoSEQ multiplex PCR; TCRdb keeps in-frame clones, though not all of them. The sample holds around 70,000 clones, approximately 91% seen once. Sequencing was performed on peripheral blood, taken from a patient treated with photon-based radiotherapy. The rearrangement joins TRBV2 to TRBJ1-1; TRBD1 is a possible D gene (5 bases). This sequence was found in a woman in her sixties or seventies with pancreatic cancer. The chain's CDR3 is CATRQLNTEAFF. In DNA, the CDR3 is TGTGCCACCAGACAGTTGAACACTGAAGCTTTCTTT.